This is a list of T cell receptor beta chains from one sample in a study of blood T cell repertoires in COVID-19. The table came from immunoSEQ multiplex PCR; TCRdb's copy has only in-frame clones and leaves some out. The sample has about 290,000 clones, 89% seen once. The sample taken for sequencing was peripheral blood. The receptors come from a woman aged 25-40 years with COVID-19, enrolled during active disease. The CDR3 runs from the conserved cysteine through the conserved F or W. The D gene is left open where the match is weak. Only part of the rows carry a size: once, few, many, or a class if the clone is expanded.

-,TRBJ1-3,TRBV5-6,-,TGTGCCAGCAGCACTCTGAGCTCTGGAAACACCATATATTTT,CASSTLSSGNTIYF
-,TRBJ1-5,TRBV10-3,-,TGTGCCATCAGTGCGGGCCGGGACACACATCAGCCCCAGCATTTT,CAISAGRDTHQPQHF
-,TRBJ2-5,TRBV7-2,TRBD2,TGTGCCAGCAGCGATAAAGGGAGCGGGACTCCTCAAGAGACCCAGTACTTC,CASSDKGSGTPQETQYF
-,TRBJ2-1,TRBV27,-,TGTGCCAGCAGCACCCCAACAGGGATCAATGAGCAGTTCTTC,CASSTPTGINEQFF
-,TRBJ2-1,TRBV6-5,TRBD2,TGTGCCAGCAGTTTAACTAGCGGGCCCTACAATGAGCAGTTCTTC,CASSLTSGPYNEQFF
-,TRBJ2-3,TRBV5-1,-,TGCGCCAGCAGCTTGTCCCCCTCCTCAGATACGCAGTATTTT,CASSLSPSSDTQYF
once,TRBJ1-2,TRBV2,-,TGTGCCAGCAAGGTCAGGGAGGTCTATGGCTACACCTTC,CASKVREVYGYTF
-,TRBJ2-7,TRBV19,TRBD2,TGTGCCAGTAGTTCTCAGACTAGCGGGGGGGCCCGGGGATCCTACGAGCAGTACTTC,CASSSQTSGGARGSYEQYF
-,TRBJ2-1,TRBV10-1,TRBD2,TGCGCCAGCATTCTCCGGACTAGCGGGGAATTGCCCTACAATGAGCAGTTCTTC,CASILRTSGELPYNEQFF
-,TRBJ1-3,TRBV6-6,-,TGTGCCAGCAGCAGGTCTGGGGGGGCCTCTGGAAACACCATATATTTT,CASSRSGGASGNTIYF
-,TRBJ2-2,TRBV14,TRBD2,TGTGCCAGCAGCCTAGCGGGGGGGCCCACCGGGGAGCTGTTTTTT,CASSLAGGPTGELFF
few,TRBJ1-3,TRBV5-4,TRBD1,TGTGCCACCTCTACAGGGGGAGGAAACACCATATATTTT,CATSTGGGNTIYF
-,TRBJ1-2,TRBV6-5,-,TGTGCCAGCAGTCCAGGGTATGGAGGCTACACCTTC,CASSPGYGGYTF
-,TRBJ2-2,TRBV25-1,TRBD2,TGTGCCAGCAGTGCCCCAGGGGGGGGGACTAGCGGCACCGGGGAGCTGTTTTTT,CASSAPGGGTSGTGELFF
few,TRBJ2-3,TRBV7-6,-,TGTGCCAGCAGCTTAGCGCCCGGGATGGGGGGTACAGATACGCAGTATTTT,CASSLAPGMGGTDTQYF
few,TRBJ1-2,TRBV2,-,TGTGCCAGCAGGACCGACAGTTCCGGCTACACCTTC,CASRTDSSGYTF
-,TRBJ1-2,TRBV13,-,TGTGCCAGCAGCCCAGGGAGGGGCTATGGCTACACCTTC,CASSPGRGYGYTF
-,TRBJ2-2,TRBV10-1,-,TGCGCCAGCAGTGTAGTACCGACCGGGGAGCTGTTTTTT,CASSVVPTGELFF
-,TRBJ2-4,TRBV29-1,-,TGCAGCGTGGCCCCGACAGCTACAAACATTCAGTACTTC,CSVAPTATNIQYF
-,TRBJ2-4,TRBV4-2,TRBD2,TGTGCCAGCAGCCAAGATACCCAGGGAGGGCCCGGCATTCAGTACTTC,CASSQDTQGGPGIQYF
-,TRBJ1-1,TRBV30,-,TGTGCCTGGGAGGCAAAAAGGGGTACTGAAGCTTTCTTT,CAWEAKRGTEAFF
-,TRBJ2-1,TRBV5-1,-,TGCGCCAGCTATCGATCGGTTAATGAGCAGTTCTTC,CASYRSVNEQFF
-,TRBJ1-5,TRBV21-1,-,TGTGCCAGCAGCAAACGGCCTCGGGACAGGGAGGGAAATCAGCCCCAGCATTTT,CASSKRPRDREGNQPQHF
-,TRBJ2-5,TRBV6-5,TRBD2,TGTGCCAGCAAGGGGACTAGCCAAGAGACCCAGTACTTC,CASKGTSQETQYF
-,TRBJ2-5,TRBV12-3/TRBV12-4,-,TGTGCCAGCAGTTTCTCCGTAGTTGGGACCCAGTACTTC,CASSFSVVGTQYF
-,TRBJ1-1,TRBV7-2,-,TGTGCCAGCAGCTTACTAGCAGGCCAGAACACTGAAGCTTTCTTT,CASSLLAGQNTEAFF
-,TRBJ1-2,TRBV4-1,-,TGCGCCAGCAGACCCGAACCGGGACTGTACTATGGCTACACCTTC,CASRPEPGLYYGYTF
-,TRBJ2-2,TRBV7-2,-,TGTGCCAGCAGCCTATACCGGGAATCCGGGGAGCTGTTTTTT,CASSLYRESGELFF
-,TRBJ1-1,TRBV5-1,-,TGCGCCAGCAGCTTGGCAGGGTCTGGGCCTGAAGCTTTCTTT,CASSLAGSGPEAFF
once,TRBJ1-3,TRBV18,-,TGTGCCAGCTCAGGGGGCCAGTACCTCTCTGGAAACACCATATATTTT,CASSGGQYLSGNTIYF
-,TRBJ1-2,TRBV3-1/TRBV3-2,-,TGTGCCAGCAGCCAATCCTACAACGGGGTCGGGGAAGGCTACACCTTC,CASSQSYNGVGEGYTF
-,TRBJ2-7,TRBV12-3/TRBV12-4,-,TGTGCCAGCAGTTTGACAGCCTACGAGCAGTACTTC,CASSLTAYEQYF
-,TRBJ2-7,TRBV7-8,-,TGTGCCAGCACCCGTAACGCCGGGGACAACTACTACGAGCAGTACTTC,CASTRNAGDNYYEQYF
-,TRBJ1-2,TRBV5-6,-,TGTGCCAGCAGCTCCCCGAGGGAGACGGAATACTATGGCTACACCTTC,CASSSPRETEYYGYTF
-,TRBJ2-3,TRBV10-1,TRBD1,TGCGCCAGCAGTTACGGGACAGAACCCACAGATACGCAGTATTTT,CASSYGTEPTDTQYF
-,TRBJ2-5,TRBV11-3,-,TGTGCCAGCAGCTTAGGGGGGGACTGGGGCCAAGAGACCCAGTACTTC,CASSLGGDWGQETQYF
-,TRBJ2-7,TRBV10-2,-,TGCGCCAGCAGTGAGTCCCGGGATTGGTCCTACGAGCAGTACTTC,CASSESRDWSYEQYF
-,TRBJ1-3,TRBV6-1,-,TGTGCCAGCAGGGGGGGGTATAACGGAAACACCATATATTTT,CASRGGYNGNTIYF
once,TRBJ2-7,TRBV2,TRBD2,TGTGCCAGCACCCTAGCGGGGGGGTTAGGCTACGAGCAGTACTTC,CASTLAGGLGYEQYF
-,TRBJ1-2,TRBV6-5,TRBD1,TGTGCCAGCAGAAAGTACAGGGGAGATGGCTACACCTTC,CASRKYRGDGYTF
-,TRBJ2-7,TRBV5-5,TRBD1,TGTGCCAGCTTCGCCGGGACAGCCGCCTACGAGCAGTACTTC,CASFAGTAAYEQYF